These 21 T cell receptor beta chains were sequenced from one sample in a study of blood T cell repertoires in COVID-19. Libraries were prepared by immunoSEQ multiplex PCR; TCRdb keeps only in-frame clonotypes and omits some of them. The repertoire includes some 200,000 clones, approximately 86% of them detected once, and around 3.5% sits in the top ten. The material sequenced was peripheral blood. These receptors originate from a man in his 70s with acute or convalescent COVID-19.

J is TRBJ1-2 and V is TRBV3-1 (or the pseudogene TRBV3-2); no clear D gene. Germline assignment: CDR1 LGHDT and CDR2 YNNKEL (reference sequence). Trimming removed 2 bases from V and 0 bases from J, with 4 bases in between. This CDR3 has 13 residues. The CDR3 sequence is CASSQRANYGYTF. The CDR3 DNA reads TGTGCCAGCAGCCAACGGGCTAACTATGGCTACACCTTC.

This chain connects TRBV19 to TRBJ2-5; 10 positions match TRBD1. Germline trimming cut 5 bases from V and 2 bases from J; bases unmatched to any gene: 8. Germline V gene sequence: CDR1 LNHDA, CDR2 SQIVND (reference sequence). The CDR3 is 16 amino acids. The CDR3 here is CASSPLRDRGQETQYF. The CDR3 bases are TGTGCCAGTAGTCCCCTTCGGGACAGGGGACAAGAGACCCAGTACTTC. Full variable domain (missing parts from reference TRBV19 and TRBJ2-5): DGGITQSPKYLFRKEGQNVTLSCEQNLNHDAMYWYRQDPGQGLRLIYYSQIVNDFQKGDIAEGYSVSREKKESFPLTVTSAQKNPTAFYLCASSPLRDRGQETQYFGPGTRLLVL.

This clone was found a few times. The chain links TRBV9 to TRBJ2-1; 7 bases are a match to TRBD2. The V segment lost 0 bases and the J segment 2 bases; nucleotides outside the gene matches: 2. The CDR3 has 15 amino acids. The germline CDR1 and CDR2 sequences are SGDLS and YYNGEE. CDR3 loop: CASSVGLAAYNEQFF. CDR3 bases: TGTGCCAGCAGCGTAGGGCTAGCGGCCTACAATGAGCAGTTCTTC.

This chain links TRBV5-4 with TRBJ1-2; 7 nucleotides line up with TRBD1. Trimming at V came to 4 bases and at J to 4 bases, leaving 13 bases not matched to a gene. Germline V gene sequence: CDR1 SGHNT, CDR2 YYREEE (reference sequence). The CDR3 extends over 16 amino acids. DNA for the CDR3: TGTGCCAGCAGCGGCGGAGGACAGGATATATTCTATGGCTACACCTTC. It is translated as CASSGGGQDIFYGYTF.

This chain joins TRBV6-2 or TRBV6-3 and TRBJ2-5, with TRBD1 matching over 10 bases. CDR1 is MNHEY, CDR2 SVGEGT, per germline. The CDR3 extends over 16 amino acids. The V segment lost 2 bases and the J segment 7 bases; nucleotides outside the gene matches: 10. CDR3 bases: TGTGCCAGCAGTTACGAGAGGACAGGGGGATCGGGGACCCAGTACTTC. Its protein product is CASSYERTGGSGTQYF.

J is TRBJ1-1 and V is TRBV9; weak D call: TRBD1 (6 bases). The CDR3 has 14 residues. Germline V gene lookup returns CDR1 SGDLS and CDR2 YYNGEE. The V end lost 1 base, the J end lost 5 bases, and 12 bases lay between the germline ends. The CDR3 nucleotides are TGTGCCAGCAGCGTACTAACCCAGGGGACTGAAGCTTTCTTT. Translated: CASSVLTQGTEAFF.

This chain uses TRBV7-9 with TRBJ2-7; 8 bases agree with TRBD1. The ends lost 1 base at V and 6 bases at J; junction bases unmatched: 8. CDR1 SEHNR and CDR2 FQNEAQ come from the germline V gene (reference sequence). The CDR3 length is 15 residues. CDR3 coding DNA: TGTGCCAGCAGCTTAGTAAGGACAGGGAAGGGCGAGCAGTACTTC. It yields the protein CASSLVRTGKGEQYF.

This clone has only one observation. The chain carries TRBV12-1 and TRBJ2-7; the table's D call, TRBD2, was not checked against the DNA. TRBV12-1 is annotated as a pseudogene. This CDR3 contains 15 residues. CDR3 amino acids: CASSLLAGGYDEQYF. The CDR3 coding sequence is TGTGCCAGCAGCTTGCTAGCGGGGGGATATGACGAGCAGTACTTC.

This chain connects TRBV6-1 to TRBJ2-1; 8 positions match TRBD2. V was pared by 2 bases and J by 10 bases, with 7 bases of the junction left unmatched. The CDR3 consists of 14 residues. CDR1 and CDR2 from the germline V gene are MNHNS and SASEGT. CDR3 bases: TGTGCCAGCAGTGAAACGGGGGGGCTTGTCGAGCAGTTCTTC. Translation gives CASSETGGLVEQFF.

The CDR3 nucleotides read TGTGCCACCAGTGATAGGGCAGGGGGCATTACCGGGGAGCTGTTTTTT. The encoded protein is CATSDRAGGITGELFF. The rearrangement uses TRBV24-1 and TRBJ2-2; the match to TRBD1 covers 8 bases. CDR3 length equals 16 residues. Losses at the gene ends were 3 bases for V and 5 bases for J; bases not matched to a gene: 7. Germline loops: CDR1 KGHDR, CDR2 SFDVKD.

The chain has TRBV6-5 and TRBJ1-5; maybe TRBD1 (6 bases). With 10 bases removed from V and 2 bases from J, the gap between germline ends came to 18 bases. The germline gives CDR1 MNHEY, CDR2 SVGAGI. This CDR3 has 15 residues. The CDR3 sequence: CATSIRGDGNQPQHF. The CDR3, as DNA: TGTGCCACTTCCATCAGGGGAGATGGCAATCAGCCCCAGCATTTT.

The V call is TRBV29-1, the J call TRBJ1-2; D remains unclear. The CDR3 is 13 residues long. Deletions cut 7 bases from V and 6 bases from J, with 18 bases between. CDR1 is SQVTM, CDR2 ANQGSEA, per germline. The DNA for the CDR3 is TGCAGCGCCTCCCCCCGGGCGGGAGATGGCTACACCTTC. Its translation: CSASPRAGDGYTF.

The chain combines TRBV15 with TRBJ2-3, with D tentatively TRBD1 (6 bases). With 7 bases removed from V and 4 bases from J, the gap between germline ends came to 18 bases. CDR3 size: 15 residues. Germline loops: CDR1 LNHNV, CDR2 YYDKDF (reference sequence). The CDR3 loop reads CATTGTPTSADTQYF. The CDR3 DNA follows: TGTGCCACCACAGGGACACCAACCTCCGCAGATACGCAGTATTTT.

The chain couples TRBV19 to TRBJ1-1; 10 bases agree with TRBD1. The CDR3 is 17 amino acids. V trimming: 2 bases; J trimming: 5 bases; junction bases outside the gene matches: 11. The germline V gene encodes CDR1 LNHDA and CDR2 SQIVND (reference sequence). In DNA form, the CDR3 reads TGTGCCAGTAGTATAACCGTGACAGGGGGCGTTCGGACTGAAGCTTTCTTT. This encodes CASSITVTGGVRTEAFF.

The V gene is TRBV28, the J gene TRBJ2-3; 10 bases line up with TRBD2. The V gene end was trimmed by 3 bases and the J gene end by 1 base; junction bases not matched to a gene: 13. Germline lookup yields CDR1 MDHEN and CDR2 SYDVKM. This CDR3 has 19 amino acids. CDR3 loop: CASSFRGLAGARGTDTQYF. The CDR3 DNA is TGTGCCAGCAGTTTTAGGGGTCTAGCGGGAGCCCGGGGCACAGATACGCAGTATTTT.

The V and J genes are TRBV18 and TRBJ1-6; no clear D. The CDR3 has 15 amino acids. Germline V gene data show CDR1 as KGHSH and CDR2 as LQKENI. Trimming took off 1 base at V and 5 bases at J, with 9 bases between the two ends. The CDR3 spells CASSPRTGDNSPLHF. CDR3 coding DNA: TGTGCCAGCTCACCACGGACGGGAGATAATTCACCCCTCCACTTT.

J is TRBJ2-3 and V is TRBV4-2, with D maybe TRBD2 (6 bases). The CDR3 has 17 residues. V shed 2 bases and J shed 1 base, with 16 bases lying between them. Germline V gene lookup returns CDR1 LGHNA and CDR2 YNFKEQ. The CDR3 sequence is CASSQLGLGGGTDTQYF. For the CDR3, the DNA is TGTGCCAGCAGCCAATTGGGCCTAGGCGGGGGCACAGATACGCAGTATTTT.

The chain couples TRBV4-1 to TRBJ1-2, with D possibly TRBD1 on 6 matching bases. V gave up 4 bases and J gave up 7 bases, with 28 bases separating them. Per germline, CDR1 MGHRA and CDR2 YSYEKL. The CDR3 sequence is 18 residues long. DNA for the CDR3: TGCGCCAGCAGCCCTCGAGGGACAACCCTTTTTTCATCTGGTGGCTACACCTTC. Amino acids: CASSPRGTTLFSSGGYTF.

The V call is TRBV5-1, the J call TRBJ2-3, with TRBD2 matching 9 bases. Looked up from germline, CDR1 is SGHRS and CDR2 is YFSETQ. Trimming at V came to 4 bases and at J to 2 bases, leaving 5 bases not matched to a gene. The CDR3 spans 15 residues. The chain's CDR3 is CASSTLAGNTDTQYF. Here the CDR3 DNA reads TGCGCCAGCAGCACTCTAGCGGGAAACACAGATACGCAGTATTTT.

This chain connects TRBV10-2 to TRBJ1-5; a weak D match, TRBD1 (5 bases). The CDR3 runs 16 residues. V lost 2 bases, J lost 7 bases, and 18 bases lay in between. The germline V gene encodes CDR1 WSHSY and CDR2 SAAADI. This chain's CDR3 is CASSEVTGLLSQPQHF. The CDR3 nucleotides read TGCGCCAGCAGTGAGGTAACGGGACTCCTATCACAGCCCCAGCATTTT.

A word on this clone: Other DNA sequences in the sample encode the same CDR3. The chain links TRBV28 to TRBJ2-5, with D unclear. Germline loops: CDR1 MDHEN, CDR2 SYDVKM. The CDR3 is made up of 13 amino acids. V was shortened by 2 bases and J by 1 base, with 5 bases between the two germline ends. The DNA for the CDR3 is TGTGCCAGCAGTTTAGGCCTCCAAGAGACCCAGTACTTC. Translation gives CASSLGLQETQYF. The complete variable domain, with remaining parts taken from reference TRBV28 and TRBJ2-5, reads DVKVTQSSRYLVKRTGEKVFLECVQDMDHENMFWYRQDPGLGLRLIYFSYDVKMKEKGDIPEGYSVSREKKERFSLILESASTNQTSMYLCASSLGLQETQYFGPGTRLLVL.